The entry below gives a single TCR beta chain sequence along with its context. Its specificity is not known. This sample was included in a study of cytomegalovirus exposure and HLA in healthy donors. Study-wide results and limits: In a later analysis, at a false discovery rate of 0.05, 15,000 to 20,000 TCR beta sequences matched HLA alleles. The authors later found most CMV-associated TCR beta chains appeared HLA-restricted. The study found most TCR sequences rare, yet found some public TCRs in many donors. The study listed 164 cytomegalovirus-associated TCR beta chains.

The V gene lost 5 bases and the J gene lost 4 bases, with 11 bases spanning the gap. Germline V CDR1 and CDR2: MNHEY, SVGAGI. This CDR3 has 13 amino acids. Amplification used 60 Vbeta primers and 13 Jbeta primers. Clones were read by immunoSEQ multiplex PCR, and TCRdb kept only the in-frame ones, dropping some. The table records about 76,000 clones, 65% to 85% of them present only once. The rearrangement joins TRBV6-5 to TRBJ1-1; a possible D gene is TRBD1 (6 bases). Sequenced sample: PBMCs. This sequence was found in a man aged 55 to 69 in good health and CMV-seropositive. Here the CDR3 reads CASSINRVTEAFF. CDR3 sequence (DNA): TGTGCCAGCAGTATAAACAGGGTCACTGAAGCTTTCTTT.